The 32 T cell receptor beta chains reported below all come from one sample, sequenced in a study of PD-1 blockade in classical Hodgkin lymphoma. Autologous stem cell transplantation was followed by relapse in every patient, and brentuximab vedotin exposure varied. The authors purified CD4+ T cells from thawed PBMCs by magnetic negative selection. Sequencing was performed with immunoSEQ multiplex PCR; in TCRdb, only in-frame clones are kept and a portion is missing. The table shows 8,500 or so clones, with about four fifths occurring only once. The specimen comprised CD4+ T cells from blood, sampled at baseline. The receptors were gathered from a human donor with classical Hodgkin lymphoma.

V gene TRBV5-1 combines with J gene TRBJ2-1, with D possibly matching TRBD2 (5 bases). Germline CDR1 is SGHRS and CDR2 is YFSETQ. Trimming cost V 1 base and J 9 bases, with 11 bases left between them. There are 13 residues in the CDR3. The CDR3 protein is CASSLRTSSEQFF. The CDR3 DNA follows: TGCGCCAGCAGCTTGCGGACTTCCAGTGAGCAGTTCTTC. The full variable domain, completed using reference TRBV5-1 and TRBJ2-1, is KAGVTQTPRYLIKTRGQQVTLSCSPISGHRSVSWYQQTPGQGLQFLFEYFSETQRNKGNFPGRFSGRQFSNSRSEMNVSTLELGDSALYLCASSLRTSSEQFFGPGTRLTVL.

The chain joins TRBV10-3 to TRBJ1-2; D is perhaps TRBD1 (5 bases). The V and J ends lost 5 bases and 6 bases respectively, with 10 bases between them. Germline CDR1 and CDR2: ENHRY and SYGVKD. The CDR3 sequence is 12 residues long. The CDR3 sequence is CAISPQGDGYTF. Here the CDR3 DNA reads TGTGCCATCAGTCCCCAGGGCGATGGCTACACCTTC.

The rearrangement uses TRBV11-2 and TRBJ2-5; no reliable D call. Germline CDR1 SGHAT, CDR2 FQNNGV. The V gene lost 1 base and the J gene lost 9 bases, with 6 bases spanning the gap. The CDR3 loop spans 11 amino acids. CDR3 nucleotide sequence: TGTGCCAGCAGCTTAGGGGCCTCCCAGTACTTC. It codes for CASSLGASQYF.

This clone showed up just a few times. The V gene is TRBV2, the J gene TRBJ1-2; D unresolved. This CDR3 comprises 13 residues. The V gene lost 10 bases and the J gene lost 7 bases, with 19 bases spanning the gap. CDR1 SNHLY and CDR2 FYNNEI come from the germline V gene. For the CDR3, the DNA is TGTGCCATACCGGCTGGCCGAAAAGTTGGCTACACCTTC. It specifies CAIPAGRKVGYTF.

This clone was detected a few times. This chain links TRBV4-2 with TRBJ2-3; 7 bases agree with TRBD2. The germline V gene has CDR1 LGHNA and CDR2 YNFKEQ. Unmatched junction bases numbered 8, after V lost 0 bases and J lost 2 bases. The CDR3 length is 17 residues. The CDR3: CASSQDVRTSHTDTQYF. The CDR3 DNA reads as TGTGCCAGCAGCCAAGACGTCCGGACTAGTCACACAGATACGCAGTATTTT.

The chain uses TRBV5-5 and TRBJ2-1, with D perhaps TRBD2 (5 bases). The ends were cut back, 1 base at V and 9 bases at J, with 14 bases in the middle. CDR1 is SGHKS, CDR2 YYEKEE, per germline (reference sequence). The length of the CDR3 is 14 residues. CDR3 bases: TGTGCCAGCAGCTTGCGGACCGGAGAGGGTGAGCAGTTCTTC. It codes for CASSLRTGEGEQFF.

In DNA form, the CDR3 reads TGTGCCTGGAGGGAACTAGGCGGCGAGCAGTACTTC. Amino acids: CAWRELGGEQYF. The genes are TRBV30 and TRBJ2-7; D is possibly TRBD2 (5 bases). This CDR3 is 12 amino acids long. With 3 bases removed from V and 6 bases from J, the gap between germline ends came to 12 bases. Germline V lookup: CDR1 GTSNPN, CDR2 SVGIG (reference sequence).

The genes are TRBV18 and TRBJ2-5; D is possibly TRBD2 (6 bases). V lost 3 bases, J lost 2 bases, and 13 bases lay in between. This CDR3 is 15 amino acids long. Per germline, CDR1 KGHSH and CDR2 LQKENI. The CDR3 bases are TGTGCCAGCTCACCCAGGAGGACTAATCAAGAGACCCAGTACTTC. Its translation is CASSPRRTNQETQYF.

V is TRBV4-2 and J is TRBJ1-4; no clear D. Between the trimmed V and J ends, which lost 0 bases and 16 bases, there was a span of 15 bases. Germline V CDR1 and CDR2: LGHNA, YNFKEQ. The CDR3 consists of 13 residues. For the CDR3, the DNA is TGTGCCAGCAGCCAAGATTTGGCCTCCTCCCCGTTTTTT. It codes for CASSQDLASSPFF.

This sequence joins TRBV27 and TRBJ2-4; D is perhaps TRBD1 (6 bases). Trimming stripped 3 bases from V and 6 bases from J, with 9 bases between. From germline, CDR1 is MNHEY and CDR2 SMNVEV (reference sequence). The CDR3 is made up of 13 amino acids. CDR3 nucleotide sequence: TGTGCCAGCAGTTTGGCCAGGGGAAACATTCAGTACTTC. Amino acid sequence: CASSLARGNIQYF.

DNA for the CDR3: TGCGCCAGCAGCGGGGACCTCTATGGCTACACCTTC. Its translation is CASSGDLYGYTF. J is TRBJ1-2 and V is TRBV5-1, with TRBD1 as a possible D gene (5 bases). Germline lookup yields CDR1 SGHRS and CDR2 YFSETQ. V lost 4 bases and J lost 4, with 8 bases in between. This CDR3 contains 12 residues.

The chain is built from TRBV11-2 and TRBJ2-7, with D possibly matching TRBD2 (5 bases). Germline lookup yields CDR1 SGHAT and CDR2 FQNNGV. Deletions cut 5 bases from V and 1 base from J, with 12 bases between. This CDR3 comprises 14 residues. CDR3 bases: TGTGCCAGCAGCCGCACAGAGGGTTCCTACGAGCAGTACTTC. This codes for CASSRTEGSYEQYF.

The chain is built from TRBV7-7 and TRBJ2-1; 9 nucleotides line up with TRBD2. Germline V gene sequence: CDR1 SSHAT, CDR2 FNYEAQ (reference sequence). With V trimmed by 5 bases and J by 5 bases, 7 bases remained unmatched. The CDR3 has 15 amino acids. The CDR3 region has the DNA TGTGCCAGCAGCCTCCCTTCTAGCGGGGACAATGAGCAGTTCTTC. This encodes CASSLPSSGDNEQFF.

V gene TRBV5-1 combines with J gene TRBJ1-2, with TRBD1 as a possible D gene (5 bases). CDR3 length: 13 amino acids. Per the germline V gene, CDR1 is SGHRS and CDR2 is YFSETQ. Trimming shortened V by 1 base and J by 4 bases, and 8 bases separated the two germline ends. The CDR3 bases are TGCGCCAGCAGCTTGACAGGATCCTATGGCTACACCTTC. It yields the protein CASSLTGSYGYTF.

The V gene is TRBV7-3, the J gene TRBJ2-2, with 8 bases identical to TRBD2. This CDR3 comprises 16 residues. J was trimmed by 4 bases and V by 2 bases; bases with no gene match: 6. Germline CDR1 and CDR2: SGHTA and FQGTGA. This chain's CDR3 is CASSLLTGGGTGELFF. DNA of the CDR3: TGTGCCAGCAGCTTATTGACGGGAGGGGGCACCGGGGAGCTGTTTTTT.

The J gene is TRBJ1-4, the V gene TRBV6-6; 8 nucleotides align to TRBD1. The CDR3 consists of 16 residues. Trimming at V came to 5 bases and at J to 0 bases, leaving 5 bases not matched to a gene. Germline V gives CDR1 MNHNY, CDR2 SVGAGI (reference sequence). The CDR3 nucleotides are TGTGCCAGCAGTCGGCAGGGGGCGGCAACTAATGAAAAACTGTTTTTT. Protein sequence: CASSRQGAATNEKLFF.

This clone counts as large (0.1 to 1%). The rearrangement uses TRBV7-9 and TRBJ1-1; D might be TRBD1 (6 bases). The germline V gene has CDR1 SEHNR and CDR2 FQNEAQ (reference sequence). With 5 bases removed from V and 11 bases from J, the gap between germline ends came to 15 bases. There are 12 residues in the CDR3. In DNA form, the CDR3 reads TGTGCCAGCAGCCCGGAGACAGGAACGGCTTTCTTT. Translated: CASSPETGTAFF.

CDR3 sequence reads: CASRPPEPGQGIHEQYF. CDR3 DNA: TGTGCAAGTCGCCCTCCGGAACCGGGACAGGGCATCCACGAGCAGTACTTC. The rearrangement links TRBV12-2 to TRBJ2-7; TRBD1 reflects the table's D call only, with no check against the DNA. TRBV12-2 is deemed a pseudogene. This CDR3 is built from 17 residues.

In this sample, this clone turned up a few times. The V and J genes are TRBV23-1 and TRBJ1-5, with a weak D call TRBD1 (5 bases). TRBV23-1 is classed as an ORF, of uncertain function. Trimming took 5 bases from V and 5 from J, leaving 25 bases between them. The CDR3 sequence is 18 residues long. The CDR3 is CASSTRLGAGCLYQPQHF. The CDR3 region has the DNA TGCGCCAGCAGTACTAGACTCGGGGCAGGGTGTCTATATCAGCCCCAGCATTTT.

The chain combines TRBV18 with TRBJ2-3, with 7 nucleotides matching TRBD1. Germline V gene lookup returns CDR1 KGHSH and CDR2 LQKENI. The CDR3 contains 16 residues. V was pared by 3 bases and J by 4 bases, with 10 bases of the junction left unmatched. The CDR3 sequence: CASSPLGQAKADTQYF. In nucleotides, the CDR3 is TGTGCCAGCTCACCGCTCGGACAGGCCAAGGCAGATACGCAGTATTTT.

J is TRBJ2-3 and V is TRBV30, with a weak D call TRBD1 (5 bases). This CDR3 has 12 amino acids. V lost 0 bases and J 11 bases, leaving 12 bases between the germline ends. Looked up from germline, CDR1 is GTSNPN and CDR2 is SVGIG (reference sequence). In DNA form, the CDR3 reads TGTGCCTGGAGTGTATCAGGGAACCTGCAGTATTTT. Translating it yields CAWSVSGNLQYF.

The chain couples TRBV7-9 to TRBJ2-1, with 9 bases matching TRBD2. The CDR3 loop spans 16 amino acids. J was trimmed by 2 bases and V by 5 bases; bases with no gene match: 7. Germline V gene data show CDR1 as SEHNR and CDR2 as FQNEAQ (reference sequence). Written as DNA, the CDR3 is TGTGCCAGCAGCGCGCCGGGACTAGCTACCTACAATGAGCAGTTCTTC. This codes for CASSAPGLATYNEQFF.

This clone was seen once. The V gene is TRBV7-6, the J gene TRBJ2-1, with D tentatively TRBD2 (6 bases). Germline values: CDR1 SGHVS, CDR2 FNYEAQ. V was pared by 3 bases and J by 4 bases, with 13 bases between. The CDR3 loop spans 15 amino acids. CDR3 in amino acids: CASSFRDSSYNEQFF. The CDR3 nucleotides read TGTGCCAGCAGCTTTCGGGACTCCTCTTACAATGAGCAGTTCTTC.

CDR3 residues: CASRRGQSYEQYF. CDR3 nucleotides: TGTGCCAGCAGGCGGGGGCAATCCTACGAGCAGTACTTC. The rearrangement links TRBV6-1 to TRBJ2-7, with a possible D match to TRBD2 (7 bases). CDR1 is MNHNS and CDR2 is SASEGT in the germline V gene. The CDR3 runs 13 residues. Trimming took off 6 bases at V and 1 base at J, with 10 bases between the two ends.

V usage is TRBV11-2 and J usage is TRBJ2-3; no firm D call. Trimming took 3 bases from V and 2 from J, leaving 12 bases between them. CDR1 and CDR2 from the germline V gene are SGHAT and FQNNGV. The CDR3 is made up of 15 amino acids. CDR3 coding DNA: TGTGCCAGCAGCTTCTTTCCGACCCCCACAGATACGCAGTATTTT. Translating gives CASSFFPTPTDTQYF.

CDR3 amino acids: CASSSTQGTQETQYF. The CDR3 DNA is TGTGCCAGCAGCTCGACACAGGGGACCCAAGAGACCCAGTACTTC. V and J are TRBV5-5 and TRBJ2-5, with TRBD1 matching over 7 bases. The CDR3 runs 15 residues. Germline V gene sequence: CDR1 SGHKS, CDR2 YYEKEE (reference sequence). V was pared by 3 bases and J by 1 base, with 6 bases of the junction left unmatched.

Here the CDR3 DNA reads TGTGCCAGTAGTACCGGACAGGGGGCTGATCAGCCCCAGCATTTT. Translation: CASSTGQGADQPQHF. This chain connects TRBV19 to TRBJ1-5; 11 nucleotides line up with TRBD1. The V gene end was trimmed by 4 bases and the J gene end by 5 bases; junction bases not matched to a gene: 4. Germline-derived CDR1 and CDR2 are LNHDA and SQIVND (reference sequence). CDR3 size: 15 residues.

The rearrangement joins TRBV10-1 to TRBJ1-3, with D unclear. The germline V gene encodes CDR1 WNHNN and CDR2 SYGVQD (reference sequence). The germline V and J ends were trimmed by 6 bases and 2 bases, with 8 bases remaining between them. There are 13 residues in the CDR3. DNA for the CDR3: TGCGCCAGCAGCTCCGGTCCTGGAAACACCATATATTTT. It is translated as CASSSGPGNTIYF.

V is TRBV25-1 and J is TRBJ2-2; 9 bases line up with TRBD1. The J segment lost 2 bases and the V segment lost 6 bases, leaving 7 bases of the junction unmatched. Germline V gene sequence: CDR1 MGHDK, CDR2 SYGVNS. The CDR3 contains 16 residues. The CDR3 coding sequence is TGTGCCAGCAGACCCACAGGGGGCCTTAACACCGGGGAGCTGTTTTTT. This translates into CASRPTGGLNTGELFF. Based on the CDR3 plus reference TRBV25-1 and TRBJ2-2, the full variable domain is EADIYQTPRYLVIGTGKKITLECSQTMGHDKMYWYQQDPGMELHLIHYSYGVNSTEKGDLSSESTVSRIRTEHFPLTLESARPSHTSQYLCASRPTGGLNTGELFFGEGSRLTVL.

J is TRBJ2-7 and V is TRBV19; possibly TRBD2 for D (6 bases). There are 13 residues in the CDR3. Germline CDR1 is LNHDA and CDR2 is SQIVND (reference sequence). V gave up 3 bases and J gave up 5 bases, with 11 bases separating them. The CDR3 sequence: CASSIGGVNEQYF. In nucleotides, the CDR3 is TGTGCCAGTAGTATCGGGGGAGTAAACGAGCAGTACTTC.

The chain links TRBV2 to TRBJ2-2; no firm D call. This CDR3 comprises 13 residues. Germline CDR1 and CDR2: SNHLY and FYNNEI. V shed 2 bases and J shed 4 bases, with 5 bases lying between them. CDR3 in amino acids: CASSELITGELFF. In DNA form, the CDR3 reads TGTGCCAGCAGTGAACTGATCACCGGGGAGCTGTTTTTT.

This rearrangement joins TRBV18 to TRBJ2-2; D may be TRBD1 or TRBD2 (5 bases each). The CDR3 runs to 15 residues. With 6 bases removed from V and 2 bases from J, the gap between germline ends came to 13 bases. Germline values: CDR1 KGHSH, CDR2 LQKENI. CDR3 residues: CASSPRDPNTGELFF. The DNA for the CDR3 is TGTGCCAGCTCGCCCCGGGACCCAAACACCGGGGAGCTGTTTTTT.